This section outlines one T cell receptor (beta chain) sequence together with its context. These data belong to a study of control samples from healthy donors and cancer patients. V lost 5 bases and J lost 10; bases outside the gene matches: 8. The CDR3 loop spans 13 amino acids. The protocol was immunoSEQ multiplex PCR, while the TCRdb copy is restricted to in-frame clones and leaves out a portion. Of almost 90,000 clones detected, approximately 87% appear once; the ten largest clones hold around 2.1%. The sequence came from a woman in her 40s in good health. Input material: blood. V and J are TRBV12-3 or TRBV12-4 and TRBJ1-1, with 9 bases aligning to TRBD1. The DNA of the CDR3 is TGTGCCAGCAGTAGGGGACAGGGCTTTGGAGCTTTCTTT. This translates into CASSRGQGFGAFF.